One sample yielded the 31 T cell receptor beta chains listed below, sequenced in a study of blood T cell repertoires in COVID-19. Libraries were prepared by immunoSEQ multiplex PCR; TCRdb keeps only in-frame clonotypes and omits some of them. The table has about 80,000 clones, around 88% seen once; the top ten hold approximately 37%. The material sequenced was peripheral blood. The receptor set was obtained from an elderly man with active or convalescent COVID-19.

This sequence joins TRBV15 and TRBJ1-1; possibly TRBD1 for D (5 bases). This CDR3 has 14 amino acids. Germline V gives CDR1 LNHNV, CDR2 YYDKDF (reference sequence). V lost 2 bases and J lost 5, with 12 bases in between. The CDR3 nucleotides read TGTGCCACCAGCAGACCCGACAGAGGTACTGAAGCTTTCTTT. Protein product: CATSRPDRGTEAFF.

This sequence joins TRBV28 and TRBJ2-1, with D possibly matching TRBD1 (6 bases). The ends were cut back, 2 bases at V and 6 bases at J, with 11 bases in the middle. CDR3 length: 14 residues. The germline V gene has CDR1 MDHEN and CDR2 SYDVKM. CDR3 bases: TGTGCCAGCAGTTTAACAGGGATTGTCAATGAGCAGTTCTTC. As protein: CASSLTGIVNEQFF.

The chain combines TRBV25-1 with TRBJ1-2, with 8 nucleotides matching TRBD1. The germline V gene has CDR1 MGHDK and CDR2 SYGVNS. The CDR3 totals 15 residues. J was trimmed by 2 bases and V by 8 bases; bases with no gene match: 10. The CDR3 reads CASLTGTGENYGYTF. Written as DNA, the CDR3 is TGTGCCAGCTTGACTGGGACAGGTGAAAACTATGGCTACACCTTC.

V and J are TRBV18 and TRBJ1-5, with D possibly TRBD1 on 6 matching bases. This CDR3 region has 14 residues. Trimming cost V 2 bases and J 5 bases, with 10 bases left between them. Germline CDR1 KGHSH, CDR2 LQKENI. The CDR3 nucleotides read TGTGCCAGCTCACCAGGGGGCTTAGATCAGCCCCAGCATTTT. It specifies CASSPGGLDQPQHF. Together with reference TRBV18 and TRBJ1-5, the CDR3 gives the full variable domain: NAGVMQNPRHLVRRRGQEARLRCSPMKGHSHVYWYRQLPEEGLKFMVYLQKENIIDESGMPKERFSAEFPKEGPSILRIQQVVRGDSAAYFCASSPGGLDQPQHFGDGTRLSIL.

V is TRBV5-1 and J is TRBJ1-4; 11 nucleotides agree with TRBD1. The length of the CDR3 is 15 residues. The junction had 6 bases not matched to a gene; V was cut back by 4 bases and J by 7 bases. Germline V CDR1 and CDR2: SGHRS, YFSETQ. CDR3 DNA sequence: TGCGCCAGCAGCGGGACAGGGGGAGAGAGTGAAAAACTGTTTTTT. Translating gives CASSGTGGESEKLFF.

The J gene is TRBJ1-5, the V gene TRBV10-3, with D perhaps matching TRBD1 (5 bases). This CDR3 is 16 amino acids long. Trimming took 3 bases from V and 6 from J, leaving 18 bases between them. Germline lookup yields CDR1 ENHRY and CDR2 SYGVKD. CDR3 sequence: CAISDVVQGFSQPQHF. CDR3 nucleotides: TGTGCCATCAGTGATGTGGTCCAGGGTTTTAGTCAGCCCCAGCATTTT.

This chain uses TRBV6-6 with TRBJ1-1; D is perhaps TRBD1 (5 bases). In germline, CDR1 is MNHNY, CDR2 SVGAGI (reference sequence). There are 20 residues in the CDR3. Trimming stripped 6 bases from V and 1 base from J, with 30 bases between. The CDR3, as DNA: TGTGCCAGCAGCCACGGGGGGGGGTACACGGGCACACGGGCGAACACTGAAGCTTTCTTT. Its protein is CASSHGGGYTGTRANTEAFF.

This chain uses TRBV13 with TRBJ1-6, with a weak D call TRBD1 (5 bases). Germline lookup yields CDR1 PRHDT and CDR2 FYEKMQ (reference sequence). The CDR3 is 14 amino acids. V lost 5 bases and J lost 5, with 10 bases in between. CDR3: CASSLWGDNSPLHF. CDR3 nucleotides: TGTGCCAGCAGCCTCTGGGGCGATAATTCACCCCTCCACTTT. The full variable domain, its missing parts supplied by reference TRBV13 and TRBJ1-6, is AAGVIQSPRHLIKEKRETATLKCYPIPRHDTVYWYQQGPGQDPQFLISFYEKMQSDKGSIPDRFSAQQFSDYHSELNMSSLELGDSALYFCASSLWGDNSPLHFGNGTRLTVT.

V usage is TRBV19 and J usage is TRBJ1-2; the D is unclear. Between the trimmed V and J ends, which lost 8 bases and 4 bases, there was a span of 8 bases. Germline CDR1 and CDR2: LNHDA and SQIVND (reference sequence). This CDR3 contains 11 residues. The CDR3 here is CASGGFYGYTF. The CDR3 nucleotides are TGTGCCAGTGGAGGGTTCTATGGCTACACCTTC.

J is TRBJ1-2 and V is TRBV19, with D possibly being TRBD1 (5 bases). The CDR3 is 14 residues long. Trimming left V 11 bases short and J 8 bases short, with 24 bases between. Germline CDR1 reads LNHDA; CDR2 reads SQIVND (reference sequence). As DNA, the CDR3 is TGTGCCTCCCAAGACCCGGGTCTATCAGGGGGCTACACCTTC. Its translation: CASQDPGLSGGYTF.

V gene TRBV2 combines with J gene TRBJ2-4; possibly TRBD1 for D (6 bases). V lost 5 bases, J lost 9 bases, and 14 bases lay in between. This CDR3 is built from 13 residues. Germline CDR1 reads SNHLY; CDR2 reads FYNNEI. The CDR3 reads CASSSDSWSIQYF. DNA for the CDR3: TGTGCCAGCAGTTCGGACAGTTGGAGCATTCAGTACTTC.

The chain links TRBV6-5 to TRBJ2-7, with D possibly being TRBD2 (6 bases). The germline gives CDR1 MNHEY, CDR2 SVGAGI. Trimming shortened V by 2 bases and J by 2 bases, and 16 bases separated the two germline ends. CDR3 length equals 16 residues. CDR3 sequence (DNA): TGTGCCAGCAGTTACGGATCCGGACTACTCGCCTACGAGCAGTACTTC. Amino acid sequence: CASSYGSGLLAYEQYF.

The chain combines TRBV28 with TRBJ2-1; D perhaps matches TRBD1 (7 bases). V lost 5 bases, J lost 7 bases, and 18 bases lay in between. The CDR3 has 15 amino acids. Germline CDR1 and CDR2: MDHEN and SYDVKM. As DNA, the CDR3 is TGTGCCAGCAGTAGAGGGGGCCCTCGGGGGAATGAGCAGTTCTTC. It codes for CASSRGGPRGNEQFF.

V is TRBV5-1 and J is TRBJ1-4; 8 bases are shared with TRBD1. This CDR3 is built from 14 residues. V dropped 0 bases and J dropped 6; count of bases not matched to a gene: 1. Germline-derived CDR1 and CDR2 are SGHRS and YFSETQ. This chain's CDR3 is CASSLATGDEKLFF. The CDR3 DNA reads as TGCGCCAGCAGCTTGGCGACAGGGGATGAAAAACTGTTTTTT.

This sequence joins TRBV9 and TRBJ1-1; no firm D call. Germline V gives CDR1 SGDLS, CDR2 YYNGEE. The V end was cut by 0 bases, the J end by 5 bases, with 11 bases between. This CDR3 is built from 14 residues. Written as DNA, the CDR3 is TGTGCCAGCAGCGTAGCTACGAGAGGGACTGAAGCTTTCTTT. Translation: CASSVATRGTEAFF.

The chain couples TRBV28 to TRBJ2-1; 12 bases match TRBD2. Germline V gene lookup returns CDR1 MDHEN and CDR2 SYDVKM. V dropped 3 bases and J dropped 0; count of bases not matched to a gene: 6. The CDR3 length is 18 residues. CDR3 sequence (DNA): TGTGCCAGCAGTTTTGGCCTAGCGGGAGGGCACTCCTACAATGAGCAGTTCTTC. Translated: CASSFGLAGGHSYNEQFF.

J is TRBJ1-5 and V is TRBV3-1 (or the pseudogene TRBV3-2); the D gene is possibly TRBD1 (5 bases). The length of the CDR3 is 15 residues. Germline assignment: CDR1 LGHDT and CDR2 YNNKEL (reference sequence). The V gene lost 1 base and the J gene lost 4 bases, with 11 bases spanning the gap. In DNA, the CDR3 is TGTGCCAGCAGCCAAGCAGGGCCCTCAAATCAGCCCCAGCATTTT. It encodes CASSQAGPSNQPQHF.

The rearrangement joins TRBV19 to TRBJ2-1, with 7 bases aligning to TRBD1. The CDR3 runs to 13 residues. Germline CDR1 and CDR2: LNHDA and SQIVND (reference sequence). V shed 5 bases, J shed 9 bases, and the junction held 7 bases outside the gene matches. The CDR3 DNA reads TGTGCCAGTAGTGAGCAGGGGGAAGGTGAGCAGTTCTTC. This sequence encodes CASSEQGEGEQFF.

The chain employs TRBV19 and TRBJ1-5, with 9 bases lining up with TRBD1. There are 16 residues in the CDR3. Germline V gene lookup returns CDR1 LNHDA and CDR2 SQIVND (reference sequence). V dropped 2 bases and J dropped 1; count of bases not matched to a gene: 3. CDR3 sequence: CASSIPTGGSNQPQHF. The CDR3 DNA sequence: TGTGCCAGTAGTATACCGACAGGGGGAAGCAATCAGCCCCAGCATTTT.

The chain recombines TRBV11-2 with TRBJ2-5; D uncertain. This CDR3 spans 13 amino acids. Looked up from germline, CDR1 is SGHAT and CDR2 is FQNNGV. Trimming took off 4 bases at V and 4 bases at J, with 10 bases between the two ends. The DNA of the CDR3 is TGTGCCAGCAGCTCCATACTCCTAGAGACCCAGTACTTC. Its translation: CASSSILLETQYF.

The genes are TRBV18 and TRBJ2-1, with D possibly matching TRBD2 (6 bases). This CDR3 has 12 residues. Trimming stripped 5 bases from V and 10 bases from J, with 12 bases between. Germline V lookup: CDR1 KGHSH, CDR2 LQKENI. CDR3 in amino acids: CASSERAGEQFF. As DNA, the CDR3 is TGTGCCAGCTCAGAACGTGCGGGAGAGCAGTTCTTC.

The chain is built from TRBV7-3 and TRBJ2-5; TRBD2 is a possible D gene (6 bases). Trimming took 1 base from V and 5 from J, leaving 11 bases between them. This CDR3 region has 14 residues. Germline CDR1 and CDR2: SGHTA and FQGTGA. The CDR3: CASSLSGVGETQYF. CDR3 sequence (DNA): TGTGCCAGCAGCTTAAGCGGGGTGGGGGAGACCCAGTACTTC.

The chain has TRBV11-3 and TRBJ2-2, with D perhaps TRBD2 (6 bases). Germline assignment: CDR1 SGHNT and CDR2 YENEEA. V shed 6 bases and J shed 3 bases, with 11 bases lying between them. The CDR3 covers 14 residues. CDR3: CASRGRWDTGELFF. DNA for the CDR3: TGTGCCAGCAGGGGGAGGTGGGACACCGGGGAGCTGTTTTTT. The full variable domain, completed using reference TRBV11-3 and TRBJ2-2, is EAGVVQSPRYKIIEKKQPVAFWCNPISGHNTLYWYLQNLGQGPELLIRYENEEAVDDSQLPKDRFSAERLKGVDSTLKIQPAELGDSAVYLCASRGRWDTGELFFGEGSRLTVL.

This clone was seen at least ten times. The genes are TRBV7-6 and TRBJ2-7; 8 bases fit TRBD1. CDR1 is SGHVS, CDR2 FNYEAQ, per germline. The CDR3 spans 14 residues. Germline trimming cut 2 bases from V and 4 bases from J; bases unmatched to any gene: 4. The CDR3 sequence is CASSLSGQGYEQYF. DNA of the CDR3: TGTGCCAGCAGCTTAAGCGGACAGGGATACGAGCAGTACTTC.

The V call is TRBV19, the J call TRBJ2-1; TRBD2 aligns across 7 bases. The CDR3 contains 15 residues. Losses at the gene ends were 6 bases for V and 7 bases for J; bases not matched to a gene: 12. Per the germline V gene, CDR1 is LNHDA and CDR2 is SQIVND (reference sequence). This chain's CDR3 is CASSPGGGRWNEQFF. CDR3 bases: TGTGCCAGTAGCCCGGGGGGAGGGCGTTGGAATGAGCAGTTCTTC.

This chain joins TRBV5-6 and TRBJ1-1, with 8 bases that match TRBD1. Germline assignment: CDR1 SGHDT and CDR2 YYEEEE. The CDR3 is 16 residues long. V shed 4 bases and J 5 bases; nucleotides not matched to a gene: 13. The CDR3: CASSTTGGKLSTEAFF. In DNA form, the CDR3 reads TGTGCCAGCAGCACTACAGGGGGGAAATTGTCAACTGAAGCTTTCTTT.

The chain has TRBV24-1 and TRBJ1-1; the match to TRBD1 covers 7 bases. CDR3 length: 17 amino acids. V gave up 2 bases and J gave up 4 bases; unmatched junction bases: 12. The germline V gene has CDR1 KGHDR and CDR2 SFDVKD. The CDR3 DNA sequence: TGTGCCACCAGTGATTCAGGGGGAATGGCACGGGGCACTGAAGCTTTCTTT. It translates to CATSDSGGMARGTEAFF.

This chain uses TRBV5-4 with TRBJ1-2, with 8 nucleotides matching TRBD1. V lost 4 bases to trimming and J lost 3 bases; unmatched junction nucleotides: 5. Per germline, CDR1 SGHNT and CDR2 YYREEE (reference sequence). The CDR3 runs to 14 residues. The CDR3 spells CASSGQGWDYGYTF. In DNA form, the CDR3 reads TGTGCCAGCAGCGGACAGGGCTGGGACTATGGCTACACCTTC.

A remark on this clone: In the same sample, other DNA sequences code for this CDR3. The chain recombines TRBV6-5 with TRBJ2-7; D is perhaps TRBD1 (5 bases). This CDR3 spans 12 amino acids. The V end was cut by 2 bases, the J end by 3 bases, with 5 bases between. The germline CDR1 and CDR2 sequences are MNHEY and SVGAGI. Here the CDR3 DNA reads TGTGCCAGCAGTTACAGGGGCTACGAGCAGTACTTC. Residues: CASSYRGYEQYF.

This clone has only a few counts. The V gene is TRBV11-2, the J gene TRBJ2-1; D might be TRBD2 (6 bases). Germline values: CDR1 SGHAT, CDR2 FQNNGV. Trimming removed 5 bases at V and 9 bases at J, with 20 bases between. This CDR3 spans 15 amino acids. The chain's CDR3 is CASSPPAAPEGEQFF. The CDR3 DNA sequence: TGTGCCAGCAGCCCCCCGGCGGCACCGGAGGGTGAGCAGTTCTTC.

V usage is TRBV7-2 and J usage is TRBJ1-5, with D unclear. V gave up 5 bases and J gave up 7 bases, with 12 bases separating them. CDR1 and CDR2 from the germline V gene are SGHTA and FQGNSA. The CDR3 sequence is 13 residues long. CDR3 nucleotides: TGTGCCAGCAGCCCGCAGTTGTTGCAGCCCCAGCATTTT. As protein: CASSPQLLQPQHF.